Shown below are 9 T cell receptor beta chains from a single sample sequenced in a study of blood T cell repertoires in COVID-19. Profiled with immunoSEQ multiplex PCR; TCRdb holds only in-frame clones, not every one. The table includes about 190,000 clones, 90% detected once. Material for sequencing was peripheral blood. These receptor sequences come from a man aged 45-65 years with acute or convalescent COVID-19.

V is TRBV19 and J is TRBJ2-7; TRBD2 agrees at 7 bases. CDR1 is LNHDA and CDR2 is SQIVND in the germline V gene (reference sequence). Trimming at V came to 2 bases and at J to 3 bases, leaving 13 bases not matched to a gene. The CDR3 totals 17 residues. For the CDR3, the DNA is TGTGCCAGTAGTATAAGGGTAGGGGCTAGCGGTAACTACGAGCAGTACTTC. Amino acid sequence: CASSIRVGASGNYEQYF.

V usage is TRBV18 and J usage is TRBJ2-1; 11 bases are a match to TRBD2. V trimming: 6 bases; J trimming: 5 bases; junction bases outside the gene matches: 6. The CDR3 runs to 15 residues. Germline CDR1 and CDR2: KGHSH and LQKENI. The chain's CDR3 is CASSSGLADNNEQFF. DNA for the CDR3: TGTGCCAGCTCCTCGGGACTAGCGGACAACAATGAGCAGTTCTTC.

The rearrangement uses TRBV5-1 and TRBJ1-2; 12 bases map to TRBD1. Germline V gene data show CDR1 as SGHRS and CDR2 as YFSETQ. The CDR3 is made up of 12 amino acids. V dropped 4 bases and J dropped 13; count of bases not matched to a gene: 5. The CDR3 region has the DNA TGCGCCAGCAGCAGGGGACAGGGGGCTACCACCTTC. It yields the protein CASSRGQGATTF.

V gene TRBV2 combines with J gene TRBJ1-5, with 7 bases identical to TRBD1. Germline loops: CDR1 SNHLY, CDR2 FYNNEI. With V trimmed by 3 bases and J by 5 bases, 4 bases remained unmatched. This CDR3 spans 14 amino acids. The CDR3 sequence is CASSDRQGYQPQHF. In DNA, the CDR3 is TGTGCCAGCAGTGATAGACAGGGATATCAGCCCCAGCATTTT.

The V gene is TRBV19, the J gene TRBJ2-3; TRBD1 agrees at 7 bases. The germline CDR1 and CDR2 sequences are LNHDA and SQIVND (reference sequence). The V segment lost 0 bases and the J segment 4 bases; nucleotides outside the gene matches: 10. The CDR3 runs to 17 residues. Written as DNA, the CDR3 is TGTGCCAGTAGTATAGACCCGACAGGGAGTCTCGCAGATACGCAGTATTTT. Protein: CASSIDPTGSLADTQYF.

The chain couples TRBV11-2 to TRBJ2-2; D is possibly TRBD2 (6 bases). V lost 2 bases, J lost 8 bases, and 12 bases lay in between. The CDR3 totals 14 residues. The V gene's germline CDR1 is SGHAT and CDR2 FQNNGV. CDR3 sequence (DNA): TGTGCCAGCAGCTTAACGGCGGGGACGGGGGAGCTGTTTTTT. It encodes CASSLTAGTGELFF.

The chain uses TRBV28 and TRBJ2-3; D remains unclear. Germline-derived CDR1 and CDR2 are MDHEN and SYDVKM. This CDR3 has 16 residues. V was cut by 7 bases and J by 2 bases, with 19 bases left in between. The CDR3 reads CASTPAGEVDTDTQYF. In DNA, the CDR3 is TGTGCCAGCACTCCGGCCGGTGAGGTAGACACAGATACGCAGTATTTT.

V and J are TRBV5-1 and TRBJ1-2; 9 positions match TRBD1. Germline CDR1 SGHRS, CDR2 YFSETQ. V trimming: 2 bases; J trimming: 8 bases; junction bases outside the gene matches: 4. This CDR3 is 13 amino acids long. The CDR3, as DNA: TGCGCCAGCAGCTTTGGGACAGGGCGAGGCTACACCTTC. Amino acids: CASSFGTGRGYTF.

V and J are TRBV18 and TRBJ2-5; weak D call: TRBD1 (5 bases). With 2 bases removed from V and 1 base from J, the gap between germline ends came to 8 bases. The CDR3 runs to 14 residues. Germline V gives CDR1 KGHSH, CDR2 LQKENI. As DNA, the CDR3 is TGTGCCAGCTCACCAGACAGCCGCCAAGAGACCCAGTACTTC. The encoded protein is CASSPDSRQETQYF.